The 26 T cell receptor beta chains presented below share a single source sample, sequenced in a study of a mutant IDH1 vaccine in newly diagnosed glioma. Their antigen targets remain unknown. Sequencing was performed with immunoSEQ multiplex PCR; in TCRdb, only in-frame clones are kept and a portion is missing. The sample records about 56,000 clones, 60% to 80% being singletons. Regarding time point: week 47, end of study. Each dose delivered 300 ug of mutant IDH1 20-mer peptide subcutaneously with imiquimod. The source material was PBMCs, sampled from a glioma patient whose treatment included an IDH1 peptide vaccine. Source of these receptors: a man aged 50 to 60 with glioma.

V and J are TRBV6-5 and TRBJ2-7; 7 bases fit TRBD2. V was pared by 2 bases and J by 1 base, with 2 bases of the junction left unmatched. Germline CDR1 MNHEY, CDR2 SVGAGI. The CDR3 has 14 amino acids. CDR3 DNA sequence: TGTGCCAGCAGTTACAGCGGGGATTCCTACGAGCAGTACTTC. Its protein product is CASSYSGDSYEQYF.

The rearrangement joins TRBV29-1 to TRBJ2-7; possibly TRBD1 for D (6 bases). Germline V gives CDR1 SQVTM, CDR2 ANQGSEA. The CDR3 runs to 13 residues. V was pared by 7 bases and J by 4 bases, with 17 bases between. The DNA of the CDR3 is TGCAGCGCTCTAGGACAGAGGAGATACGAGCAGTACTTC. Translated, it gives CSALGQRRYEQYF.

The CDR3 nucleotides are TGTGCCAGCAGCTTAGCTAGCGGGGGCCGTGCCTACGAGCAGTACTTC. Its translation: CASSLASGGRAYEQYF. This chain links TRBV11-2 with TRBJ2-7; 10 bases are a match to TRBD2. This CDR3 comprises 16 residues. Germline-derived CDR1 and CDR2 are SGHAT and FQNNGV. V trimming: 1 base; J trimming: 2 bases; junction bases outside the gene matches: 5. Supplemented by reference TRBV11-2 and TRBJ2-7, the full variable domain reads EAGVAQSPRYKIIEKRQSVAFWCNPISGHATLYWYQQILGQGPKLLIQFQNNGVVDDSQLPKDRFSAERLKGVDSTLKIQPAKLEDSAVYLCASSLASGGRAYEQYFGPGTRLTVT.

The chain links TRBV9 to TRBJ1-1; no definite D call. CDR3 length: 13 amino acids. In germline, CDR1 is SGDLS, CDR2 YYNGEE. Trimming pared 4 bases from V and 3 bases from J, leaving 10 bases between. The CDR3 region has the DNA TGTGCCAGCAGCCCCCCGCGGGACACTGAAGCTTTCTTT. Its translation is CASSPPRDTEAFF.

DNA for the CDR3: TGCGCCAGCAGCTTTCAATTAGGGGTCGGCACCGGGGAGCTGTTTTTT. It encodes CASSFQLGVGTGELFF. The chain couples TRBV5-1 to TRBJ2-2; weak D call: TRBD1 (5 bases). From germline, CDR1 is SGHRS and CDR2 YFSETQ. The CDR3 loop spans 16 amino acids. V was cut by 2 bases and J by 4 bases, with 15 bases left in between.

This chain links TRBV5-6 with TRBJ1-4; TRBD1 aligns across 7 bases. Germline values: CDR1 SGHDT, CDR2 YYEEEE. V was pared by 3 bases and J by 5 bases, with 7 bases of the junction left unmatched. There are 15 residues in the CDR3. CDR3: CASSSKGQRNEKLFF. CDR3 coding DNA: TGTGCCAGCAGCTCCAAGGGACAGCGGAATGAAAAACTGTTTTTT.

The chain combines TRBV5-6 with TRBJ2-1, with 9 nucleotides matching TRBD2. Germline V gene data show CDR1 as SGHDT and CDR2 as YYEEEE. J gave up 1 base and V 4 bases, and 12 bases lay outside the gene matches. CDR3 length equals 18 residues. CDR3 in amino acids: CASSPWIAGVPSYNEQFF. The CDR3 coding sequence is TGTGCCAGCAGCCCCTGGATAGCGGGGGTTCCTTCCTACAATGAGCAGTTCTTC.

This chain links TRBV5-1 with TRBJ1-4; 8 bases are a match to TRBD1. Germline trimming cut 1 base from V and 5 bases from J; bases unmatched to any gene: 1. The germline V gene encodes CDR1 SGHRS and CDR2 YFSETQ. The CDR3 extends over 14 amino acids. As DNA, the CDR3 is TGCGCCAGCAGCTTGAACAGGGGGAATGAAAAACTGTTTTTT. Residues: CASSLNRGNEKLFF. The variable domain in full, with the rest retrieved from reference TRBV5-1 and TRBJ1-4, is KAGVTQTPRYLIKTRGQQVTLSCSPISGHRSVSWYQQTPGQGLQFLFEYFSETQRNKGNFPGRFSGRQFSNSRSEMNVSTLELGDSALYLCASSLNRGNEKLFFGSGTQLSVL.

The V gene is TRBV27, the J gene TRBJ2-7; D not certain. V was trimmed by 8 bases and J by 1 base, leaving 15 bases between them. This CDR3 has 14 amino acids. Per germline, CDR1 MNHEY and CDR2 SMNVEV (reference sequence). CDR3 sequence: CASALRHGSYEQYF. The CDR3 DNA sequence: TGTGCCAGCGCCCTTCGACACGGGTCCTACGAGCAGTACTTC.

V is TRBV6-5 and J is TRBJ1-1; the match to TRBD1 covers 8 bases. Losses at the gene ends were 5 bases for V and 5 bases for J; bases not matched to a gene: 7. Germline V gene sequence: CDR1 MNHEY, CDR2 SVGAGI. The CDR3 consists of 14 residues. CDR3 nucleotides: TGTGCCAGCAGTCCAGGACAGGGAGGGACTGAAGCTTTCTTT. As protein: CASSPGQGGTEAFF.

V gene TRBV11-2 combines with J gene TRBJ1-2; D ambiguous. The V gene lost 5 bases and the J gene lost 4 bases, with 11 bases spanning the gap. The germline CDR1 and CDR2 sequences are SGHAT and FQNNGV. The CDR3 loop spans 13 amino acids. The CDR3 is CASSEGASYGYTF. The CDR3 region has the DNA TGTGCCAGCAGCGAGGGCGCGAGCTATGGCTACACCTTC.

This clone was detected a few times. The chain employs TRBV7-2 and TRBJ2-7, with 10 bases identical to TRBD1. In germline, CDR1 is SGHTA, CDR2 FQGNSA. CDR3 size: 15 residues. V shed 4 bases, J shed 6 bases, and the junction held 9 bases outside the gene matches. CDR3 bases: TGTGCCAGCAGCTCGCAGGGGACAGGGGCCGCCGAGCAGTACTTC. It yields the protein CASSSQGTGAAEQYF.

In its sample, this clone was seen a few times. The V and J genes are TRBV5-1 and TRBJ2-5; D is possibly TRBD1 (5 bases). Germline V gene data show CDR1 as SGHRS and CDR2 as YFSETQ. With 0 bases removed from V and 4 bases from J, the gap between germline ends came to 7 bases. The CDR3 spans 13 residues. CDR3 sequence (DNA): TGCGCCAGCAGCTTGGGCACAGGAGAGACCCAGTACTTC. This codes for CASSLGTGETQYF.

V and J are TRBV2 and TRBJ1-3; no clear D gene. The germline CDR1 and CDR2 sequences are SNHLY and FYNNEI. V shed 8 bases and J shed 0 bases, with 11 bases lying between them. This CDR3 spans 14 amino acids. This chain's CDR3 is CASVGLISGNTIYF. The CDR3 nucleotides read TGTGCCAGCGTTGGACTGATCTCTGGAAACACCATATATTTT.

The chain is built from TRBV2 and TRBJ2-3; D remains unclear. The ends were cut back, 5 bases at V and 3 bases at J, with 12 bases in the middle. Germline V gene data show CDR1 as SNHLY and CDR2 as FYNNEI. The CDR3 is 14 residues long. The CDR3 spells CASSPRATTDTQYF. The DNA of the CDR3 is TGTGCCAGCAGTCCCCGGGCTACTACAGATACGCAGTATTTT.

The rearrangement links TRBV5-4 to TRBJ2-2; D is uncertain. This CDR3 has 12 residues. Germline CDR1 is SGHNT and CDR2 is YYREEE (reference sequence). With 4 bases removed from V and 8 bases from J, the gap between germline ends came to 9 bases. Here the CDR3 DNA reads TGTGCCAGCAGCCTGTCTCTGGGGGAGCTGTTTTTT. The encoded protein is CASSLSLGELFF.

As concerns this clone: Possible read error: a much larger clone is one base away. This chain uses TRBV6-6 with TRBJ2-7; either TRBD1 or TRBD2 may fit D (5 bases each). Trimming removed 2 bases from V and 6 bases from J, with 5 bases in between. CDR3 length: 11 residues. In germline, CDR1 is MNHNY, CDR2 SVGAGI (reference sequence). The CDR3 DNA reads TGTGCCAGCAGTTACGGGGGCGAGCAGTACTTC. This gives the protein CASSYGGEQYF.

The chain employs TRBV19 and TRBJ2-5; 9 bases are a match to TRBD1. Germline-derived CDR1 and CDR2 are LNHDA and SQIVND (reference sequence). This CDR3 has 16 residues. The ends lost 3 bases at V and 1 base at J; junction bases unmatched: 6. CDR3 region: CASSIGQGLLQETQYF. The CDR3 DNA sequence: TGTGCCAGTAGTATCGGACAGGGGCTTCTCCAAGAGACCCAGTACTTC.

The rearrangement uses TRBV7-9 and TRBJ1-4; no reliable D call. V was clipped by 5 bases and J by 11 bases, with 21 bases between them. This CDR3 spans 15 amino acids. The germline CDR1 and CDR2 sequences are SEHNR and FQNEAQ (reference sequence). CDR3 in amino acids: CASSPNGVMGRKLFF. CDR3 nucleotide sequence: TGTGCCAGCAGCCCCAATGGGGTCATGGGGAGGAAACTGTTTTTT.

The CDR3 region has the DNA TGTGCCAGCAGTTACGGAAGGACAACCGGGGAGCTGTTTTTT. It specifies CASSYGRTTGELFF. The chain links TRBV6-5 to TRBJ2-2; TRBD1 is a possible D gene (5 bases). V was trimmed by 2 bases and J by 5 bases, leaving 9 bases between them. The CDR3 is 14 residues long. The germline CDR1 and CDR2 sequences are MNHEY and SVGAGI.

This chain connects TRBV7-2 to TRBJ2-2, with TRBD1 identical over 10 bases. This CDR3 comprises 14 residues. V lost 11 bases and J lost 4; bases outside the gene matches: 7. CDR1 SGHTA and CDR2 FQGNSA come from the germline V gene. In nucleotides, the CDR3 is TGTGCCTCAAGGCGGGACAGGGGCACCGGGGAGCTGTTTTTT. Protein: CASRRDRGTGELFF.

The genes are TRBV7-8 and TRBJ1-3; D ambiguous. Trimming took off 0 bases at V and 0 bases at J, with 12 bases between the two ends. The CDR3 contains 17 residues. The germline V gene encodes CDR1 SGHVS and CDR2 FQNEAQ. CDR3 residues: CASSLASAGNSGNTIYF. The CDR3 region has the DNA TGTGCCAGCAGCTTAGCCAGCGCAGGCAACTCTGGAAACACCATATATTTT.

The chain couples TRBV5-6 to TRBJ1-2; D might be TRBD1 (6 bases). The CDR3 has 16 amino acids. The V and J ends lost 5 bases and 8 bases respectively, with 25 bases between them. CDR1 and CDR2 (germline): SGHDT, YYEEEE. The CDR3 sequence is CASSRGGDPLIGGYTF. The CDR3 DNA sequence: TGTGCCAGCAGTCGAGGGGGAGACCCTTTAATCGGCGGCTACACCTTC. The complete variable domain, with remaining parts taken from reference TRBV5-6 and TRBJ1-2, reads DAGVTQSPTHLIKTRGQQVTLRCSPKSGHDTVSWYQQALGQGPQFIFQYYEEEERQRGNFPDRFSGHQFPNYSSELNVNALLLGDSALYLCASSRGGDPLIGGYTFGSGTRLTVV.

The chain recombines TRBV5-6 with TRBJ2-7; 10 nucleotides match TRBD1. The junction had 6 bases not matched to a gene; V was cut back by 4 bases and J by 5 bases. The CDR3 covers 14 residues. The germline V gene encodes CDR1 SGHDT and CDR2 YYEEEE. CDR3 coding DNA: TGTGCCAGCAGCCGGGACAGGGGTTCCCACGAGCAGTACTTC. Translating gives CASSRDRGSHEQYF.

This chain connects TRBV19 to TRBJ2-7; 9 bases agree with TRBD1. Trimming cost V 5 bases and J 6 bases; bases outside gene matches: 11. Germline V CDR1 and CDR2: LNHDA, SQIVND (reference sequence). The CDR3 is made up of 15 amino acids. The CDR3: CASSPWDRETSEQYF. The CDR3 DNA follows: TGTGCCAGTAGTCCATGGGACAGGGAGACATCCGAGCAGTACTTC.

This chain connects TRBV27 to TRBJ2-2; TRBD1 aligns across 7 bases. J was trimmed by 3 bases and V by 7 bases; bases with no gene match: 11. CDR3 length equals 16 residues. Germline CDR1 and CDR2: MNHEY and SMNVEV (reference sequence). CDR3 DNA sequence: TGTGCCAGCACCCTGGTAGGGACAGAATACACCGGGGAGCTGTTTTTT. Protein product: CASTLVGTEYTGELFF.